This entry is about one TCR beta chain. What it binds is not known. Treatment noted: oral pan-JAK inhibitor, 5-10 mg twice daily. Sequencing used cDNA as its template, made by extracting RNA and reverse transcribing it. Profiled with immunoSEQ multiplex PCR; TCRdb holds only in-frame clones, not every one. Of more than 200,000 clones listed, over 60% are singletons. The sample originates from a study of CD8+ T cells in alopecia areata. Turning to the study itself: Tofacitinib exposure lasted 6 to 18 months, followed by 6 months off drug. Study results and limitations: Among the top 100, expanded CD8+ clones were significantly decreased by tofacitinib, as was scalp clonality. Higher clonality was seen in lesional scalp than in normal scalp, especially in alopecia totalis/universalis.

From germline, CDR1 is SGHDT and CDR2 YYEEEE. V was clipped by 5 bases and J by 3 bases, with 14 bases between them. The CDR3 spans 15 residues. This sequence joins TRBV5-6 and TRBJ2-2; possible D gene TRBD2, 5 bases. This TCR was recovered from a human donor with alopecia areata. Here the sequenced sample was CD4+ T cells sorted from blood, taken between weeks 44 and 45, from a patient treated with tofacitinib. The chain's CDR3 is CASRLGSRYTGELFF. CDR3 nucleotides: TGTGCCAGCAGGCTGGGGAGCCGATACACCGGGGAGCTGTTTTTT.